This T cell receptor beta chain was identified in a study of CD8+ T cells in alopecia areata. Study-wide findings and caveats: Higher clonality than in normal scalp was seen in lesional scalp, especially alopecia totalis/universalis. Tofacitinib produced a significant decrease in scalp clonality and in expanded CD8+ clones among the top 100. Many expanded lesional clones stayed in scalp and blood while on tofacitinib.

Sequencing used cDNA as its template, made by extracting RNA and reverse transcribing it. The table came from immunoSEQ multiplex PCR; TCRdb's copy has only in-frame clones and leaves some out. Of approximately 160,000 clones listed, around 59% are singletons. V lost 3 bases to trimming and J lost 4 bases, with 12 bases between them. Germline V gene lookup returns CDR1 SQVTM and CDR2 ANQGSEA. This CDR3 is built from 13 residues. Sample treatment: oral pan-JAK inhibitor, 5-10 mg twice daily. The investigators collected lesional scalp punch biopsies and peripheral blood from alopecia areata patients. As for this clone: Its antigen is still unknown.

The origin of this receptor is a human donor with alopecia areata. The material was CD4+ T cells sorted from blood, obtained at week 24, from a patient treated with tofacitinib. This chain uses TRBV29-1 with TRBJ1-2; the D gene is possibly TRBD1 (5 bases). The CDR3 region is CSVDSAGGYGYTF. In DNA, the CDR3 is TGCAGCGTTGACTCAGCGGGGGGCTATGGCTACACCTTC.